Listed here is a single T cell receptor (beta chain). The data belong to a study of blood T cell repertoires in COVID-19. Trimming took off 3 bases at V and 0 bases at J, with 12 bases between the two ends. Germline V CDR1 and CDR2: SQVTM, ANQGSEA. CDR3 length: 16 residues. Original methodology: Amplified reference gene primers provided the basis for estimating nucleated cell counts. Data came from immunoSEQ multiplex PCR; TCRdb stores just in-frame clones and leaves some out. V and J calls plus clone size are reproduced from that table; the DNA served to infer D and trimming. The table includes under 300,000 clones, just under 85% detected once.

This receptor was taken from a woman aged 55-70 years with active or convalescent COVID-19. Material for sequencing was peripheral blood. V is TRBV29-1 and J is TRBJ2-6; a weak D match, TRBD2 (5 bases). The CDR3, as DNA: TGCAGCGTTGAGAAGCCGGGGTACTCTGGGGCCAACGTCCTGACTTTC. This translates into CSVEKPGYSGANVLTF.